This paragraph covers one TCR beta chain sequence. The CDR3 is 21 amino acids. CDR1 SQVTM and CDR2 ANQGSEA come from the germline V gene. V was pared by 3 bases and J by 3 bases, with 30 bases between. These data are taken from a study of control samples from healthy donors and cancer patients. Assay: immunoSEQ multiplex PCR; the TCRdb copy retains only in-frame clones and omits some. The table includes about 150,000 clones, 93% detected once. The sequenced sample consisted of blood. This chain joins TRBV29-1 and TRBJ1-6; D perhaps matches TRBD1 (6 bases). This sequence was found in a man aged 50-59 years in good health. CDR3 sequence: CSVDHAIGNRALLFYNSPLHF. The CDR3 bases are TGCAGCGTTGATCACGCGATCGGGAACAGGGCCTTATTGTTCTATAATTCACCCCTCCACTTT.